Listed below are T cell receptor beta chains from one sample, sequenced in a study of T cell responses to AZD1222 COVID-19 vaccine. The data were produced by immunoSEQ multiplex PCR, yet TCRdb's version contains in-frame clones alone and is incomplete. The sample lists around 150,000 clones, 90% to 95% occurring once. This specimen consisted of peripheral blood, obtained 28 days after the second AZD1222 dose. Receptors were obtained from an adult who received the AZD1222 COVID-19 vaccine. Both conserved end residues are part of each CDR3. The order of the fields is CDR3 DNA, CDR3 protein, clone size, D gene, V gene, J gene. D genes are given only for firm matches. Rows may omit the clone size; those that give it use once, few, many or a size class.

DNA: TGTGCCAGCAGCCAGAGTCAGGGGGCTGGAAACACCATATATTTT; CDR3: CASSQSQGAGNTIYF; size: .; D: TRBD1; V: TRBV7-6; J: TRBJ1-3
DNA: TGTGCCAGCAGTGAAAAAGGGACATTCTTCTACGAGCAGTACTTC; CDR3: CASSEKGTFFYEQYF; size: once; D: .; V: TRBV6-1; J: TRBJ2-7
DNA: TGTGCCAGCAGCCCTCCCGGGAGGCCCTCCTACGAGCAGTACTTC; CDR3: CASSPPGRPSYEQYF; size: .; D: TRBD2; V: TRBV7-9; J: TRBJ2-7
DNA: TGCGCCAGCAGCTTGGGAGAGGCTGGAAACACCATATATTTT; CDR3: CASSLGEAGNTIYF; size: .; D: .; V: TRBV5-1; J: TRBJ1-3
DNA: TGCGCCAGCAGTGAGTTACCTCACAATGAGCAGTTCTTC; CDR3: CASSELPHNEQFF; size: .; D: .; V: TRBV10-1; J: TRBJ2-1
DNA: TGTGCCAGCAGTTCCCCGGGGGCGACAAGGCACGAGCAGTACTTC; CDR3: CASSSPGATRHEQYF; size: few; D: .; V: TRBV28; J: TRBJ2-7
DNA: TGTGCCAGCAGTCTCGACAGACGAGAAAAACTGTTTTTT; CDR3: CASSLDRREKLFF; size: few; D: .; V: TRBV28; J: TRBJ1-4
DNA: TGTGCCAGCCATCCAGGGCTGAACACTGAAGCTTTCTTT; CDR3: CASHPGLNTEAFF; size: .; D: .; V: TRBV2; J: TRBJ1-1
DNA: TGTGCCAGTAGTACCGGACAGGGGGCGAATGGCTACACCTTC; CDR3: CASSTGQGANGYTF; size: once; D: TRBD1; V: TRBV19; J: TRBJ1-2
DNA: TGTGCCAGCAGATCTATAGCGGGGTCCTACAATGAGCAGTTCTTC; CDR3: CASRSIAGSYNEQFF; size: .; D: TRBD2; V: TRBV2; J: TRBJ2-1
DNA: TGTGCCAGAAGCTCGGCCTTTGGCAGGGCTTCACCCCTCCACTTT; CDR3: CARSSAFGRASPLHF; size: .; D: .; V: TRBV7-5; J: TRBJ1-6
DNA: TGCGCCAGCAGCCCCGGGACAGGGAACACTGAAGCTTTCTTT; CDR3: CASSPGTGNTEAFF; size: few; D: TRBD1; V: TRBV5-1; J: TRBJ1-1
DNA: TGTGCCTGGAGGAGCGGGGGGAACACCGGGGAGCTGTTTTTT; CDR3: CAWRSGGNTGELFF; size: .; D: TRBD2; V: TRBV30; J: TRBJ2-2
DNA: TGCGCCAGCAGCCCTTCTCTTAACACTGAAGCTTTCTTT; CDR3: CASSPSLNTEAFF; size: .; D: .; V: TRBV5-1; J: TRBJ1-1
DNA: TGTGCCAGCAGAGGGTTTGGCGAGCAGTACTTC; CDR3: CASRGFGEQYF; size: once; D: .; V: TRBV2; J: TRBJ2-7
DNA: TGTGCCAGCAGCGGGACGAACACCGGGGAGCTGTTTTTT; CDR3: CASSGTNTGELFF; size: .; D: .; V: TRBV9; J: TRBJ2-2